The source of this T cell receptor beta chain is a study of T cells in Graves' hyperthyroidism and ophthalmopathy. Overall study findings and caveats: Blood also showed most of the thyroid clonotypes that were expanded above 0.001.

The CDR3 spans 15 residues. Germline V CDR1 and CDR2: SGDLS, YYNGEE. Trimming took 0 bases from V and 1 from J; bases not matched to a gene: 2. Only a few counts were recorded for this clonotype. Its antigen is currently unknown. Researchers amplified the TCR beta CDR3 regions from RNA transcripts. The HTBI primer set was used in a first-round RT-PCR of the TCR CDR3. Using its own MiXCR run on the multiplex PCR reads, TCRdb lists one record per CDR3 protein. The sample lists about 360,000 distinct CDR3 sequences; roughly 13% were seen once. Clinical symptoms, serum thyroxine, TRAb, thyroid ultrasound and orbital computed tomography established diagnosis. This blood was taken when hyperthyroidism was first diagnosed, before any ophthalmopathy symptoms existed.

V and J are TRBV9 and TRBJ1-1, with 8 bases lining up with TRBD1. The TCR originated in a man aged 30-40 years with Graves' hyperthyroidism that later progressed to Graves' ophthalmopathy. Sequencing was performed on blood. This CDR3 reads CASSVEGTGNTEAFF. Here the CDR3 DNA reads TGTGCCAGCAGCGTAGAGGGGACAGGGAACACTGAAGCTTTCTTT.